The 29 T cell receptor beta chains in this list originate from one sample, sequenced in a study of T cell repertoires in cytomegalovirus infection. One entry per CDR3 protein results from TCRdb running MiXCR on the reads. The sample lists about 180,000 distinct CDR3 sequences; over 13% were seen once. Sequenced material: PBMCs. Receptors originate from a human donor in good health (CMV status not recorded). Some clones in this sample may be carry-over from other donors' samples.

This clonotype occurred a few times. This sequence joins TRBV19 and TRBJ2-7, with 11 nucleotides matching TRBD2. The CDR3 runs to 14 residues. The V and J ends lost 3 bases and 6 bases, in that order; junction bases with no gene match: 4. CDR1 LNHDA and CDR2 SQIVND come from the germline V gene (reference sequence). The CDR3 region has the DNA TGTGCCAGTAGTATCCGACTAGCGGGATCCGAGCAGTACTTC. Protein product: CASSIRLAGSEQYF. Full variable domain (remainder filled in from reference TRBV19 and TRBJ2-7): DGGITQSPKYLFRKEGQNVTLSCEQNLNHDAMYWYRQDPGQGLRLIYYSQIVNDFQKGDIAEGYSVSREKKESFPLTVTSAQKNPTAFYLCASSIRLAGSEQYFGPGTRLTVT.

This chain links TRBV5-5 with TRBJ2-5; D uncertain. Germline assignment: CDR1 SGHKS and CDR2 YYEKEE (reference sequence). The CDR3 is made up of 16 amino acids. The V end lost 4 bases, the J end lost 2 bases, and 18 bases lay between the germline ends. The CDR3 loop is CASSTRMGYTQETQYF. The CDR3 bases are TGTGCCAGCAGCACGAGGATGGGGTATACACAAGAGACCCAGTACTTC. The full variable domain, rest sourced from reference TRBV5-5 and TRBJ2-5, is DAGVTQSPTHLIKTRGQQVTLRCSPISGHKSVSWYQQVLGQGPQFIFQYYEKEERGRGNFPDRFSARQFPNYSSELNVNALLLGDSALYLCASSTRMGYTQETQYFGPGTRLLVL.

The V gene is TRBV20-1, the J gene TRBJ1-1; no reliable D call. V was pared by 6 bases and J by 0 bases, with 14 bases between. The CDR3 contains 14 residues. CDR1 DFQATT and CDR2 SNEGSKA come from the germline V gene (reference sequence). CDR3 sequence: CSASAFRLNTEAFF. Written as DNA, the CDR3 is TGCAGTGCATCTGCCTTCCGCCTGAACACTGAAGCTTTCTTT.

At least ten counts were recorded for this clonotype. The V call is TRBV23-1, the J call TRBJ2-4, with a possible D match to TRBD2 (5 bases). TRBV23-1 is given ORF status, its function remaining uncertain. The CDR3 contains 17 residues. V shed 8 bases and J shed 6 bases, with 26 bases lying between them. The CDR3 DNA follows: TGCGCCAGCGGCGACTCTGTAGCGATGTGGCGTCGAAACATTCAGTACTTC. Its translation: CASGDSVAMWRRNIQYF.

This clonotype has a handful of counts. In nucleotides, the CDR3 is TGTGCCAGCAGTTACGGTACGGGCGAAAAACTGTTTTTT. It codes for CASSYGTGEKLFF. The chain employs TRBV6-6 and TRBJ1-4; D remains unclear. The CDR3 sequence is 13 residues long. V was pared by 2 bases and J by 8 bases, with 9 bases between. CDR1 is MNHNY, CDR2 SVGAGI, per germline (reference sequence).

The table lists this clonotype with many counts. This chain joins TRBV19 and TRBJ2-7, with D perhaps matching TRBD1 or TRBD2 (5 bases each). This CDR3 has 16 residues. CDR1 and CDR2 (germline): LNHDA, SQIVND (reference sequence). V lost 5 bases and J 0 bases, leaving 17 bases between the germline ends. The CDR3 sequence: CASSGGPTSLSYEQYF. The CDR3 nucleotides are TGTGCCAGTAGTGGGGGACCGACCTCACTCTCCTACGAGCAGTACTTC. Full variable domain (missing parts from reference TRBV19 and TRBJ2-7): DGGITQSPKYLFRKEGQNVTLSCEQNLNHDAMYWYRQDPGQGLRLIYYSQIVNDFQKGDIAEGYSVSREKKESFPLTVTSAQKNPTAFYLCASSGGPTSLSYEQYFGPGTRLTVT.

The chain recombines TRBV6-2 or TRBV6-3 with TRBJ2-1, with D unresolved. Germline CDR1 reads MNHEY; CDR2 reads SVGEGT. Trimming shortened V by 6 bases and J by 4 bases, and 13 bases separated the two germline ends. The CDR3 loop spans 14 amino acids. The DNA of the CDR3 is TGTGCCAGCAGACAGCACTCGCCTTACAATGAGCAGTTCTTC. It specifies CASRQHSPYNEQFF.

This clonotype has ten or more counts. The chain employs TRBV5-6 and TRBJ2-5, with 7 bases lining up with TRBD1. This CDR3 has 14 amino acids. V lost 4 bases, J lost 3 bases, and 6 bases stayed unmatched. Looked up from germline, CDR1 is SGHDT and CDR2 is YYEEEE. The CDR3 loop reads CASSPRGSEETQYF. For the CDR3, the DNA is TGTGCCAGCAGCCCCAGGGGGTCGGAAGAGACCCAGTACTTC.

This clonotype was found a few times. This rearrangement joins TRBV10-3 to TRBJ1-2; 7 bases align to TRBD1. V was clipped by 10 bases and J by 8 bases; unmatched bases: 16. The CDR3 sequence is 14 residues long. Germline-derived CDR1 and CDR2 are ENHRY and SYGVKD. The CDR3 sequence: CATFWGATGQGYTF. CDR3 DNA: TGTGCCACCTTTTGGGGTGCGACAGGGCAAGGCTACACCTTC.

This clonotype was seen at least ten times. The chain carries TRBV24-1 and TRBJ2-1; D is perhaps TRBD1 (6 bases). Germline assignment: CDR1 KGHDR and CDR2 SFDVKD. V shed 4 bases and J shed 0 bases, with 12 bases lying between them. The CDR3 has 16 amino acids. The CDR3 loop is CATSETGRGSYNEQFF. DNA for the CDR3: TGTGCCACCAGTGAGACGGGCAGGGGCTCCTACAATGAGCAGTTCTTC.

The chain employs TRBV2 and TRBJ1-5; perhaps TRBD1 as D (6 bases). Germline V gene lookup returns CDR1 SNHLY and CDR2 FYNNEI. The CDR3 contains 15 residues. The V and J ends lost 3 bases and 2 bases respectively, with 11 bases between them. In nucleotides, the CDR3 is TGTGCCAGCAGTGACTCCGGGACACGCAATCAGCCCCAGCATTTT. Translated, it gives CASSDSGTRNQPQHF. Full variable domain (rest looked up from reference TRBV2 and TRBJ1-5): EPEVTQTPSHQVTQMGQEVILRCVPISNHLYFYWYRQILGQKVEFLVSFYNNEISEKSEIFDDQFSVERPDGSNFTLKIRSTKLEDSAMYFCASSDSGTRNQPQHFGDGTRLSIL.

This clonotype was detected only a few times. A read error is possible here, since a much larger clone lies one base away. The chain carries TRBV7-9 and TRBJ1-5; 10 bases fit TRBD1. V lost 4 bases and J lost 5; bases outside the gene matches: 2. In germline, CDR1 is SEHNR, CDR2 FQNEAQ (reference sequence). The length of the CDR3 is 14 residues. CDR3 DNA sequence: TGTGCCAGCAGCTCGGGACAGGGGCATCAGCCCCAGCATTTT. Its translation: CASSSGQGHQPQHF.

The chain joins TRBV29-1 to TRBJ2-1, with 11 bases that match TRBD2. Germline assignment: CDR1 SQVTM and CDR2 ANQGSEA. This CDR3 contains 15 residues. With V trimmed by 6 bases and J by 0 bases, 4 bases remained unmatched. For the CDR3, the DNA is TGCAGCGTCGAGACTAGCGGGACCTCCTACAATGAGCAGTTCTTC. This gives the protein CSVETSGTSYNEQFF.

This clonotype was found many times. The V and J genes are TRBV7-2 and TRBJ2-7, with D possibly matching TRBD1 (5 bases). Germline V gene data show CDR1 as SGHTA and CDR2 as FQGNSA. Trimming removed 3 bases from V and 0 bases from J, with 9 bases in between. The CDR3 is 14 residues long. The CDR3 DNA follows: TGTGCCAGCAGCTTGGGGCAGGCCTCCTACGAGCAGTACTTC. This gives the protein CASSLGQASYEQYF.

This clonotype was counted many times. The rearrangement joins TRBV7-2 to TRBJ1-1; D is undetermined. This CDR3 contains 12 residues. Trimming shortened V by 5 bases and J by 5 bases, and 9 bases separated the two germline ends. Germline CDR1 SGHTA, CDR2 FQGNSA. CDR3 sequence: CASSQPATEAFF. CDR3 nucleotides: TGTGCCAGCAGCCAACCGGCGACTGAAGCTTTCTTT. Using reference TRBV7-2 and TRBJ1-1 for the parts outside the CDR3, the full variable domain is GAGVSQSPSNKVTEKGKDVELRCDPISGHTALYWYRQSLGQGLEFLIYFQGNSAPDKSGLPSDRFSAERTGGSVSTLTIQRTQQEDSAVYLCASSQPATEAFFGQGTRLTVV.

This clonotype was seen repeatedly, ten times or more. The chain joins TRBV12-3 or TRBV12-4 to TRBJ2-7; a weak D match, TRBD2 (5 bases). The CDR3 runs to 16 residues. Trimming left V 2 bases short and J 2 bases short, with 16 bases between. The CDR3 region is CASSLNSGLGTYEQYF. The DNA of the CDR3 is TGTGCCAGCAGTTTAAACAGCGGCCTAGGGACCTACGAGCAGTACTTC.

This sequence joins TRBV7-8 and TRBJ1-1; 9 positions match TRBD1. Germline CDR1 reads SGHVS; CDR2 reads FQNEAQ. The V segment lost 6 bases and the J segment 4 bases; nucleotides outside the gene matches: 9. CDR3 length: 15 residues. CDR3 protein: CASRSTGGRGTEAFF. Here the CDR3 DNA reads TGTGCCAGCAGATCAACAGGGGGCCGGGGCACTGAAGCTTTCTTT.

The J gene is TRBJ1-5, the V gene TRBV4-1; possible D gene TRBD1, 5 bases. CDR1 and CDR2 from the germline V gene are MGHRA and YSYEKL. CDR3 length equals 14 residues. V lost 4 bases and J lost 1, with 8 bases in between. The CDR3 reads CASSPRDSNQPQHF. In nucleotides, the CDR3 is TGCGCCAGCAGCCCCAGGGACAGCAATCAGCCCCAGCATTTT.

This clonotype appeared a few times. The CDR3 region has the DNA TGTGCCAGCAGCCGATTCCGGGAACAGAACTCCTACGAGCAGTACTTC. Its translation: CASSRFREQNSYEQYF. This chain joins TRBV28 and TRBJ2-7; D perhaps matches TRBD2 (5 bases). The CDR3 sequence is 16 residues long. The V and J ends lost 6 bases and 0 bases respectively, with 18 bases between them. The germline V gene has CDR1 MDHEN and CDR2 SYDVKM.

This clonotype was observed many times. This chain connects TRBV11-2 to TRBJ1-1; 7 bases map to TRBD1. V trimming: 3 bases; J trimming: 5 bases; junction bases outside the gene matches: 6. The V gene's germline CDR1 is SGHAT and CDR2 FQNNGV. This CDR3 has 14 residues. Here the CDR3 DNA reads TGTGCCAGCAGCTTTCCACAGGGGACTACTGAAGCTTTCTTT. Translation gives CASSFPQGTTEAFF.

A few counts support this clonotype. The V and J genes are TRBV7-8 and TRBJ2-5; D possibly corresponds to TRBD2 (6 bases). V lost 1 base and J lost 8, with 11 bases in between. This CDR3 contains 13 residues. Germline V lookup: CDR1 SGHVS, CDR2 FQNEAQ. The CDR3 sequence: CASSLGRGSTQYF. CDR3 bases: TGTGCCAGCAGCTTAGGGCGGGGTAGTACCCAGTACTTC.

The CDR3 DNA sequence: TGTGCCAGCAGCGGCCCGGGACTAGCGGACACAGATACGCAGTATTTT. This translates into CASSGPGLADTDTQYF. The chain employs TRBV5-6 and TRBJ2-3; 11 positions match TRBD2. CDR3 length: 16 amino acids. Germline-derived CDR1 and CDR2 are SGHDT and YYEEEE. Trimming took 4 bases from V and 2 from J; bases not matched to a gene: 6.

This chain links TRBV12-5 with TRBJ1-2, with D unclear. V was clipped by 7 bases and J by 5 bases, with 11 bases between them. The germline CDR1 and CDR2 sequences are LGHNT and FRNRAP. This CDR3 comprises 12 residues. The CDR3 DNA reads TGTGCTAGTGCCGCGAATACGTATGGCTACACCTTC. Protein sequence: CASAANTYGYTF.

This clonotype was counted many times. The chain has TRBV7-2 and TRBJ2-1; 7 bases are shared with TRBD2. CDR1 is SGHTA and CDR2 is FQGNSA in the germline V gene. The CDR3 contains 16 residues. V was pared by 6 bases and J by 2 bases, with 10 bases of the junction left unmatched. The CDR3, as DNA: TGTGCCAGCAGTTCTCGTAGAGGGAGGGCCTACAATGAGCAGTTCTTC. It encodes CASSSRRGRAYNEQFF.

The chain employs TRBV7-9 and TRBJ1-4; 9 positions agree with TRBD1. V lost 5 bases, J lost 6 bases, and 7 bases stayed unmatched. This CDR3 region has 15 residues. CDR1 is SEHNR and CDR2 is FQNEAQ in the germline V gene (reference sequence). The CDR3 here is CASSLNRGLDEKLFF. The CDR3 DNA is TGTGCCAGCAGCCTCAACAGGGGGCTAGATGAAAAACTGTTTTTT. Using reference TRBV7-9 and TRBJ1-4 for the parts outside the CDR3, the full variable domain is DTGVSQNPRHKITKRGQNVTFRCDPISEHNRLYWYRQTLGQGPEFLTYFQNEAQLEKSRLLSDRFSAERPKGSFSTLEIQRTEQGDSAMYLCASSLNRGLDEKLFFGSGTQLSVL.

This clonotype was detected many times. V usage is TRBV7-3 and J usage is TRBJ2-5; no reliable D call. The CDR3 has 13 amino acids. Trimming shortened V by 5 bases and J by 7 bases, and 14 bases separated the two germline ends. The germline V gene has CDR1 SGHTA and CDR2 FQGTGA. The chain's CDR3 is CASSANQEGTQYF. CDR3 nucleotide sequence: TGTGCCAGCAGCGCTAACCAAGAAGGGACCCAGTACTTC. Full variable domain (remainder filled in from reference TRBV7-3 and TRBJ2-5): GAGVSQTPSNKVTEKGKYVELRCDPISGHTALYWYRQSLGQGPEFLIYFQGTGAADDSGLPNDRFFAVRPEGSVSTLKIQRTERGDSAVYLCASSANQEGTQYFGPGTRLLVL.

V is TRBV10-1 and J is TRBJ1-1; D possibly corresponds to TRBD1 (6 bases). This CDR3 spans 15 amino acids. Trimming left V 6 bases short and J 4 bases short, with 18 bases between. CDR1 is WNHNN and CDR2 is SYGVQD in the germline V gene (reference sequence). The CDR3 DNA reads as TGCGCCAGCAGCGCCCGCGGCAGGGGTCCCACTGAAGCTTTCTTT. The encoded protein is CASSARGRGPTEAFF.

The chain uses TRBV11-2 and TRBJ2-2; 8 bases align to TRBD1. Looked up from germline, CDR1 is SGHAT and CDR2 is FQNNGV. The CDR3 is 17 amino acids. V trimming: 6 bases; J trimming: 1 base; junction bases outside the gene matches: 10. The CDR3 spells CASRSTRTGRNTGELFF. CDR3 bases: TGTGCCAGCAGATCGACCCGGACAGGGAGGAACACCGGGGAGCTGTTTTTT.

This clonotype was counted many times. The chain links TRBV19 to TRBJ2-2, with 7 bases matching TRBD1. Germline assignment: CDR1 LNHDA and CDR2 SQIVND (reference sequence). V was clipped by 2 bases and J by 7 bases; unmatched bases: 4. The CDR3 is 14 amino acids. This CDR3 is CASSIKGANGELFF. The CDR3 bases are TGTGCCAGTAGTATAAAGGGGGCGAACGGGGAGCTGTTTTTT.